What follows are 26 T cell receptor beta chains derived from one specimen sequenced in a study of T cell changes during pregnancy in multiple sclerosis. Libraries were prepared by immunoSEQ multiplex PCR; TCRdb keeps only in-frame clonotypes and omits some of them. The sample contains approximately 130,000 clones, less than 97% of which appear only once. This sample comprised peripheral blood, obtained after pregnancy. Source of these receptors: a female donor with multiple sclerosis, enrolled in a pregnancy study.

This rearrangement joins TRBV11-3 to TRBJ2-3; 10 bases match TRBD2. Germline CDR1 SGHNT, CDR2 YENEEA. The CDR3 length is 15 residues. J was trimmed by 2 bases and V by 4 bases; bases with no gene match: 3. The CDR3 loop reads CASSSGTSDTDTQYF. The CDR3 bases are TGTGCCAGCAGCTCCGGGACTAGCGACACAGATACGCAGTATTTT.

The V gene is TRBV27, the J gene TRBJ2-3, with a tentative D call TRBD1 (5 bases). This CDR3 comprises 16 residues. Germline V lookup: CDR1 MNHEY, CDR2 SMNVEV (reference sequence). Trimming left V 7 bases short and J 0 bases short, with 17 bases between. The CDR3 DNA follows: TGTGCCAGCAAAGTGACAGTACTGCCTAGCACAGATACGCAGTATTTT. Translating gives CASKVTVLPSTDTQYF.

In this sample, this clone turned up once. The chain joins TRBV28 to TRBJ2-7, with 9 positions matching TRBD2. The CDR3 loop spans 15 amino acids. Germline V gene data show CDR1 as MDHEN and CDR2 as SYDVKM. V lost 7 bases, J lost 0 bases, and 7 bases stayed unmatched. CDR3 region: CASNGASGVSYEQYF. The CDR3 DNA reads TGTGCCAGCAACGGGGCTAGCGGGGTCTCCTACGAGCAGTACTTC.

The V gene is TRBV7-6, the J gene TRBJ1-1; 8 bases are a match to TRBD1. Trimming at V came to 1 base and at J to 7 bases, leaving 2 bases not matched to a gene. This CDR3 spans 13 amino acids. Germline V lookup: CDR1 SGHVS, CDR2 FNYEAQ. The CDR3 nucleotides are TGTGCCAGCAGCTTAGGGGGGACAGGTGAAGCTTTCTTT. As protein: CASSLGGTGEAFF.

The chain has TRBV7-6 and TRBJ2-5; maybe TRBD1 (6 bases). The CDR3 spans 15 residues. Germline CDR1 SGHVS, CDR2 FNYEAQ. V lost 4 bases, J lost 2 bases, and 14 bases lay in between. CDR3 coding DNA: TGTGCCAGCAGCTCCGAAATTGGACAGCAAGAGACCCAGTACTTC. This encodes CASSSEIGQQETQYF.

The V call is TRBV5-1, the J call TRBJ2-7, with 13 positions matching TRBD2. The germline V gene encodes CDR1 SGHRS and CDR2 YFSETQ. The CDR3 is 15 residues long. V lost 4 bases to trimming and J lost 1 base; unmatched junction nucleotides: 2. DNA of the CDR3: TGCGCCAGCAGCCCGGGACTAGCGGGGTCCTACGAGCAGTACTTC. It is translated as CASSPGLAGSYEQYF.

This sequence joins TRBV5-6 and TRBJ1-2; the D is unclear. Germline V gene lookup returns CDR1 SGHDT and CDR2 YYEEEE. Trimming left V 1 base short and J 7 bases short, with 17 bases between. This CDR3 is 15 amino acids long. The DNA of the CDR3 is TGTGCCAGCAGCTTGCTGGACCTTCTACGGGGTGGCTACACCTTC. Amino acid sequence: CASSLLDLLRGGYTF.

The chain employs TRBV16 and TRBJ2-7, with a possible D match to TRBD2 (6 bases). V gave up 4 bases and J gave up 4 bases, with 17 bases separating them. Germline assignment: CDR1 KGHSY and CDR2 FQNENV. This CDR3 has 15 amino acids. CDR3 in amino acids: CASSPGSGGKYEQYF. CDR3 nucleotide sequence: TGTGCCAGCAGCCCAGGTAGTGGCGGGAAGTACGAGCAGTACTTC.

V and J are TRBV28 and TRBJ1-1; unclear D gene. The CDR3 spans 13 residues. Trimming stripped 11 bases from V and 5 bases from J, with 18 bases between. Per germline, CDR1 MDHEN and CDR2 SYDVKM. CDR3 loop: CAGCSGGGTEAFF. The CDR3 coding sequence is TGTGCCGGGTGCTCTGGAGGCGGGACTGAAGCTTTCTTT.

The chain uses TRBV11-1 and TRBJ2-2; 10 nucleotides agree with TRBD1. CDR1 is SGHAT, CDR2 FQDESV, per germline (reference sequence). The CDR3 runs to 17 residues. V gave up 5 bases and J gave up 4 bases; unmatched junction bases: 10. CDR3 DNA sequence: TGTGCCAGCAGCGGAAGACAGGGGGCTAGGGGCACCGGGGAGCTGTTTTTT. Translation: CASSGRQGARGTGELFF.

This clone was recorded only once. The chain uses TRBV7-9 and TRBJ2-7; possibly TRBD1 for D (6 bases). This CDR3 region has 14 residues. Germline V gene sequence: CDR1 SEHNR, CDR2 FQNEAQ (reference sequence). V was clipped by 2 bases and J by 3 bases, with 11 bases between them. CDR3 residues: CASSLTGTNYEQYF. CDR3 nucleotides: TGTGCCAGCAGCTTAACAGGGACAAACTACGAGCAGTACTTC. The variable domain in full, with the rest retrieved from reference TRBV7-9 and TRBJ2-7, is DTGVSQNPRHKITKRGQNVTFRCDPISEHNRLYWYRQTLGQGPEFLTYFQNEAQLEKSRLLSDRFSAERPKGSFSTLEIQRTEQGDSAMYLCASSLTGTNYEQYFGPGTRLTVT.

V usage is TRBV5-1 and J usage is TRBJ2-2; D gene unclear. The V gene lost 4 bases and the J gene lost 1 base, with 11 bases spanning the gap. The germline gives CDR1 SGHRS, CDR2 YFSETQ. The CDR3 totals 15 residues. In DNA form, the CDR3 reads TGCGCCAGCAGCGATCAGAGACAGAACACCGGGGAGCTGTTTTTT. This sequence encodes CASSDQRQNTGELFF.

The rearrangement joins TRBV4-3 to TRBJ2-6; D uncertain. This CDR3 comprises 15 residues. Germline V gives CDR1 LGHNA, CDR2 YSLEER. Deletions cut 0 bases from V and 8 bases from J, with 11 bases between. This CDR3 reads CASSQDLSRSNVLTF. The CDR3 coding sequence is TGCGCCAGCAGCCAAGATCTCAGCAGGTCCAACGTCCTGACTTTC.

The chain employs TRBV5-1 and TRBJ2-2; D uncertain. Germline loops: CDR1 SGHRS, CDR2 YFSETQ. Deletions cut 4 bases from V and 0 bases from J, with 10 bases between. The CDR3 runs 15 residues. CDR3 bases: TGCGCCAGCAGCCCCCTAAAGACGAACACCGGGGAGCTGTTTTTT. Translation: CASSPLKTNTGELFF.

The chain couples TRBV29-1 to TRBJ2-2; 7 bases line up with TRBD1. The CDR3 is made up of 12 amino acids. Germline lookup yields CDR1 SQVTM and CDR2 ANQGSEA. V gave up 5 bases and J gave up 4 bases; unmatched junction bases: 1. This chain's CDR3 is CSVRQGTGELFF. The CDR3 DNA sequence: TGCAGCGTTCGACAGGGCACCGGGGAGCTGTTTTTT.

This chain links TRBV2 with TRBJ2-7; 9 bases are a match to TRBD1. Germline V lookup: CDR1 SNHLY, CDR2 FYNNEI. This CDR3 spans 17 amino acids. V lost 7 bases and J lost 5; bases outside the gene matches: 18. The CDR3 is CASTSRDREIVAHEQYF. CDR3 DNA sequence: TGTGCCAGCACCTCCCGGGACAGGGAGATTGTCGCCCACGAGCAGTACTTC.

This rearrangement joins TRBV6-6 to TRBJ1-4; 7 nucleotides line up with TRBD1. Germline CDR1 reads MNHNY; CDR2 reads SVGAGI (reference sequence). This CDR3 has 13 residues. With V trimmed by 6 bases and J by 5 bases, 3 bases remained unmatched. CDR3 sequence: CASRGQKNEKLFF. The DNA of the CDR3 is TGTGCCAGCAGGGGACAGAAAAATGAAAAACTGTTTTTT.

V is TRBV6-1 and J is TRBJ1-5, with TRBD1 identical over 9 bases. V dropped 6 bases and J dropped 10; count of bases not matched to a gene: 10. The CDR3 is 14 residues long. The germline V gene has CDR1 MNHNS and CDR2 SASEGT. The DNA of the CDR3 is TGTGCCAGCAGGCCCTTAACAGGGGGCGGACCCCAGCATTTT. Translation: CASRPLTGGGPQHF.

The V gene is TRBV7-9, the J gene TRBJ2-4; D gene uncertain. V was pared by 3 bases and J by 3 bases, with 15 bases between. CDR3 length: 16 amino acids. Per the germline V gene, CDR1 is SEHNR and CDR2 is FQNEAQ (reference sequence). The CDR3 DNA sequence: TGTGCCAGCAGCTTTAGACAAAACAGTCACAAAAACATTCAGTACTTC. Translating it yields CASSFRQNSHKNIQYF.

In DNA form, the CDR3 reads TGTGCCAGCAGCTCATTAGCGGGATCCCCCTACAATGAGCAGTTCTTC. Protein product: CASSSLAGSPYNEQFF. V and J are TRBV7-9 and TRBJ2-1, with TRBD2 identical over 8 bases. J lost 2 bases, V lost 4 bases, and 7 bases had no gene match. This CDR3 comprises 16 residues. Germline V gives CDR1 SEHNR, CDR2 FQNEAQ (reference sequence).

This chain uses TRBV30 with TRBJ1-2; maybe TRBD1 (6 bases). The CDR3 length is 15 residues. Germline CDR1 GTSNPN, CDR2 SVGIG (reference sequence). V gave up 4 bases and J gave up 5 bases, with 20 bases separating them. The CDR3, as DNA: TGTGCCTGGACGCGTCCAGGGGATTCTGGATATGGCTACACCTTC. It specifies CAWTRPGDSGYGYTF.

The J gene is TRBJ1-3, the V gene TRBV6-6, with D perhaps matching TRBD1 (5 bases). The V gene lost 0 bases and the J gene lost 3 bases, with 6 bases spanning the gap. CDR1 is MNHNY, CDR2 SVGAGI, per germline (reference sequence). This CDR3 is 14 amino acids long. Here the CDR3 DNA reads TGTGCCAGCAGTTACTCGGGGGGTGGAAACACCATATATTTT. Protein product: CASSYSGGGNTIYF.

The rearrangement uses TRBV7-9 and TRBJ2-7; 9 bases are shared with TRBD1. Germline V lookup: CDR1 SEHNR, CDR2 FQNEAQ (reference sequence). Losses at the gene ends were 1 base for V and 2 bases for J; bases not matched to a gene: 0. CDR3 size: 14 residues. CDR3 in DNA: TGTGCCAGCAGCTTAGGGACAGGGGCCTACGAGCAGTACTTC. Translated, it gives CASSLGTGAYEQYF.

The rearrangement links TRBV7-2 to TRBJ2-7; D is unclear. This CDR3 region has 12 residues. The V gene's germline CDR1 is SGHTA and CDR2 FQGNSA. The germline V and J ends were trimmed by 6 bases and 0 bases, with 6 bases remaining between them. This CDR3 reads CASSWPSYEQYF. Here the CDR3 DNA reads TGTGCCAGCAGTTGGCCCTCCTACGAGCAGTACTTC.

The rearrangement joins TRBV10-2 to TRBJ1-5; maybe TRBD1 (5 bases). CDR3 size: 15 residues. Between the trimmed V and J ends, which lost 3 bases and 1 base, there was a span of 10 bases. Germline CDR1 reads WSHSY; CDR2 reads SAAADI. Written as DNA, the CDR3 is TGCGCCAGCAGTGAACGGGGGGTCAGCAATCAGCCCCAGCATTTT. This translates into CASSERGVSNQPQHF.

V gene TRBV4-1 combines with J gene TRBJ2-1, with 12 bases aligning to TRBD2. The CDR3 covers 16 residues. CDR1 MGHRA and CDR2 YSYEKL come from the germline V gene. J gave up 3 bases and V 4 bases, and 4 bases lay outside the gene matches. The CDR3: CASSRTSGALYNEQFF. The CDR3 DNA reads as TGCGCCAGCAGCCGGACTAGCGGGGCCCTCTACAATGAGCAGTTCTTC.